Each of the 27 T cell receptor beta chains below was sequenced from the same sample in a study of blood T cell repertoires in COVID-19. This table comes from immunoSEQ multiplex PCR, and its TCRdb copy is limited to in-frame clones, with some not included. The sample has 200,000 to 250,000 clones, 82% seen once; the top ten hold about 15%. Sequenced material: PBMCs or T cells enriched from blood (not recorded which). Source of these receptors: a man between 35 and 55 years old who had recovered from COVID-19.

The chain carries TRBV5-1 and TRBJ2-5; a possible D gene is TRBD2 (6 bases). Per germline, CDR1 SGHRS and CDR2 YFSETQ. V was clipped by 1 base and J by 2 bases, with 9 bases between them. The CDR3 is 14 amino acids. The CDR3 nucleotides are TGCGCCAGCAGCTTGATGGCGGGACAAGAGACCCAGTACTTC. As protein: CASSLMAGQETQYF.

This clone came up a few times. The chain employs TRBV19 and TRBJ1-2; D unclear. The V end lost 3 bases, the J end lost 1 base, and 9 bases lay between the germline ends. The CDR3 runs to 14 residues. Germline V gives CDR1 LNHDA, CDR2 SQIVND (reference sequence). The CDR3 nucleotides read TGTGCCAGTAGTATTAACGGAGATAACTATGGCTACACCTTC. Amino acid sequence: CASSINGDNYGYTF.

The chain couples TRBV19 to TRBJ2-7; D is perhaps TRBD2 (6 bases). This CDR3 contains 13 residues. Germline-derived CDR1 and CDR2 are LNHDA and SQIVND (reference sequence). The V and J ends lost 6 bases and 5 bases respectively, with 14 bases between them. The CDR3 is CASRTAGTNEQYF. CDR3 coding DNA: TGTGCCAGTAGAACCGCGGGGACCAACGAGCAGTACTTC.

This chain uses TRBV24-1 with TRBJ2-5; 9 bases are a match to TRBD1. Germline V gene sequence: CDR1 KGHDR, CDR2 SFDVKD. The CDR3 consists of 16 residues. V was clipped by 4 bases and J by 0 bases; unmatched bases: 5. In DNA, the CDR3 is TGTGCCACCAGTGACCCCGGGACAGGGCACCAAGAGACCCAGTACTTC. Translated: CATSDPGTGHQETQYF.

This clone has just one count. The junction shows a germline mismatch at one end, possibly a read error. The V gene is TRBV28, the J gene TRBJ2-7, with 7 bases aligning to TRBD2. Germline CDR1 MDHEN, CDR2 SYDVKM. This CDR3 spans 15 amino acids. The CDR3 here is CARSLWGGESYEQYF. As DNA, the CDR3 is TGTGCCCGCAGTTTATGGGGGGGGGAAAGCTACGAGCAGTACTTC.

The chain links TRBV30 to TRBJ1-1; 12 bases map to TRBD1. J lost 6 bases, V lost 0 bases, and 2 bases had no gene match. CDR3 length: 14 residues. Germline V lookup: CDR1 GTSNPN, CDR2 SVGIG (reference sequence). This CDR3 reads CAWSVGTGGAEAFF. Written as DNA, the CDR3 is TGTGCCTGGAGTGTCGGGACAGGGGGCGCTGAAGCTTTCTTT.

The chain uses TRBV7-2 and TRBJ1-2; 7 positions agree with TRBD1. J was trimmed by 2 bases and V by 4 bases; bases with no gene match: 10. CDR3 length: 16 residues. Germline CDR1 and CDR2: SGHTA and FQGNSA. The CDR3 reads CASSSRQGYTNYGYTF. Written as DNA, the CDR3 is TGTGCCAGCAGCTCCCGACAGGGTTATACGAACTATGGCTACACCTTC.

The chain couples TRBV23-1 to TRBJ1-1, with a weak D call TRBD1 (5 bases). TRBV23-1 is sorted into the ORF group, with uncertain function. The length of the CDR3 is 12 residues. Trimming pared 8 bases from V and 1 base from J, leaving 8 bases between. In DNA form, the CDR3 reads TGCGCCAGCGGGCAGGGGAACACTGAAGCTTTCTTT. The encoded protein is CASGQGNTEAFF.

The J gene is TRBJ1-6, the V gene TRBV18; 10 bases agree with TRBD1. After removal of 5 bases from V and 0 bases from J, the junction contained 10 bases not matched to a gene. The CDR3 runs 19 residues. Germline V gives CDR1 KGHSH, CDR2 LQKENI. CDR3 region: CASSGQGVAWSSYNSPLHF. In nucleotides, the CDR3 is TGTGCCAGCTCAGGACAGGGGGTCGCATGGAGCTCCTATAATTCACCCCTCCACTTT.

This clone was recorded only once. The chain combines TRBV5-1 with TRBJ2-5, with D tentatively TRBD2 (6 bases). V was clipped by 3 bases and J by 1 base, with 16 bases between them. The CDR3 is 16 residues long. The germline gives CDR1 SGHRS, CDR2 YFSETQ. This chain's CDR3 is CASSSEPAGSQETQYF. Here the CDR3 DNA reads TGCGCCAGCAGCTCAGAACCGGCGGGATCCCAAGAGACCCAGTACTTC. Full variable domain (missing parts from reference TRBV5-1 and TRBJ2-5): KAGVTQTPRYLIKTRGQQVTLSCSPISGHRSVSWYQQTPGQGLQFLFEYFSETQRNKGNFPGRFSGRQFSNSRSEMNVSTLELGDSALYLCASSSEPAGSQETQYFGPGTRLLVL.

The chain links TRBV6-6 to TRBJ1-2; perhaps TRBD1 as D (5 bases). This CDR3 is 12 amino acids long. Trimming took 2 bases from V and 5 from J, leaving 6 bases between them. Germline assignment: CDR1 MNHNY and CDR2 SVGAGI (reference sequence). Written as DNA, the CDR3 is TGTGCCAGCAGTTACGGGGGGTATGGCTACACCTTC. It translates to CASSYGGYGYTF.

This clone was seen only a few times. The chain joins TRBV21-1 to TRBJ2-5; the table calls TRBD2, which could not be checked here. TRBV21-1 is marked as a pseudogene. The CDR3 covers 16 residues. The CDR3 loop is CASPGLAGSCGETQYF. CDR3 coding DNA: TGTGCCAGCCCGGGACTAGCGGGAAGTTGCGGAGAGACCCAGTACTTC.

The rearrangement links TRBV4-3 to TRBJ2-5, with a tentative D call TRBD2 (6 bases). Germline CDR1 reads LGHNA; CDR2 reads YSLEER. V was shortened by 0 bases and J by 4 bases, with 9 bases between the two germline ends. The CDR3 is 14 residues long. CDR3 region: CASSQDRGVETQYF. The CDR3 region has the DNA TGCGCCAGCAGCCAAGATCGCGGGGTAGAGACCCAGTACTTC.

The chain couples TRBV28 to TRBJ2-5, with 13 bases identical to TRBD2. V shed 6 bases, J shed 3 bases, and the junction held 4 bases outside the gene matches. Per the germline V gene, CDR1 is MDHEN and CDR2 is SYDVKM. This CDR3 is 15 amino acids long. This CDR3 reads CASSRLAGGEETQYF. In DNA form, the CDR3 reads TGTGCCAGCAGCCGACTAGCGGGGGGAGAAGAGACCCAGTACTTC.

V is TRBV7-2 and J is TRBJ2-1; 8 bases line up with TRBD2. There are 14 residues in the CDR3. Germline assignment: CDR1 SGHTA and CDR2 FQGNSA. V shed 7 bases and J 9 bases; nucleotides not matched to a gene: 11. The CDR3 sequence is CASTQLAEGGEQFF. Here the CDR3 DNA reads TGTGCCAGCACCCAACTAGCGGAGGGGGGTGAGCAGTTCTTC. Complete variable domain (other parts from reference TRBV7-2 and TRBJ2-1): GAGVSQSPSNKVTEKGKDVELRCDPISGHTALYWYRQSLGQGLEFLIYFQGNSAPDKSGLPSDRFSAERTGGSVSTLTIQRTQQEDSAVYLCASTQLAEGGEQFFGPGTRLTVL.

This clone came up a few times. The chain has TRBV7-9 and TRBJ2-7; D may be TRBD2 (5 bases). Germline V gives CDR1 SEHNR, CDR2 FQNEAQ (reference sequence). The CDR3 covers 15 residues. Trimming left V 1 base short and J 2 bases short, with 12 bases between. CDR3 region: CASSLVASRTYEQYF. Here the CDR3 DNA reads TGTGCCAGCAGCTTAGTTGCTAGCAGAACCTACGAGCAGTACTTC. The variable domain in full, with the rest retrieved from reference TRBV7-9 and TRBJ2-7, is DTGVSQNPRHKITKRGQNVTFRCDPISEHNRLYWYRQTLGQGPEFLTYFQNEAQLEKSRLLSDRFSAERPKGSFSTLEIQRTEQGDSAMYLCASSLVASRTYEQYFGPGTRLTVT.

This clone was picked up a small number of times. V is TRBV5-4 and J is TRBJ2-1, with 8 bases fitting TRBD2. The CDR3 contains 18 residues. Trimming cost V 4 bases and J 1 base; bases outside gene matches: 13. In germline, CDR1 is SGHNT, CDR2 YYREEE (reference sequence). CDR3 region: CASSQQLQAGVSYNEQFF. The CDR3 region has the DNA TGTGCCAGCAGCCAACAATTACAAGCGGGAGTGTCCTACAATGAGCAGTTCTTC. Full variable domain (outside the CDR3, taken from reference TRBV5-4 and TRBJ2-1): ETGVTQSPTHLIKTRGQQVTLRCSSQSGHNTVSWYQQALGQGPQFIFQYYREEENGRGNFPPRFSGLQFPNYSSELNVNALELDDSALYLCASSQQLQAGVSYNEQFFGPGTRLTVL.

The V call is TRBV6-6, the J call TRBJ2-3, with 8 bases that match TRBD2. Trimming took 2 bases from V and 4 from J; bases not matched to a gene: 2. CDR3 length: 14 residues. Germline V gene lookup returns CDR1 MNHNY and CDR2 SVGAGI (reference sequence). The CDR3 sequence: CASSYMTSADTQYF. In DNA form, the CDR3 reads TGTGCCAGCAGTTACATGACTAGCGCAGATACGCAGTATTTT.

This clone was recorded a few times. The chain employs TRBV11-2 and TRBJ2-1, with TRBD2 identical over 9 bases. Germline CDR1 is SGHAT and CDR2 is FQNNGV. The V gene end was trimmed by 5 bases and the J gene end by 1 base; junction bases not matched to a gene: 9. This CDR3 contains 17 residues. CDR3 nucleotides: TGTGCCAGCAGCCCCCGGGCTAGCGGGGTATCCTACAATGAGCAGTTCTTC. Its translation is CASSPRASGVSYNEQFF.

The CDR3 sequence: CASSKSREAEETQYF. For the CDR3, the DNA is TGTGCCAGCAGCAAATCTCGCGAAGCGGAAGAGACCCAGTACTTC. The rearrangement uses TRBV21-1 and TRBJ2-5; the table's TRBD2 call for D was not verified on the DNA. TRBV21-1 counts as a pseudogene. The CDR3 is 15 residues long.

This clone was seen a few times. This sequence joins TRBV12-3 or TRBV12-4 and TRBJ1-1, with D perhaps matching TRBD1 (6 bases). This CDR3 comprises 13 residues. Trimming cost V 6 bases and J 3 bases, with 11 bases left between them. The CDR3 spells CASRSDRYTEAFF. The CDR3 bases are TGTGCCAGCAGATCAGACAGGTACACTGAAGCTTTCTTT.

The chain joins TRBV27 to TRBJ2-2; 10 positions agree with TRBD1. Germline CDR1 is MNHEY and CDR2 is SMNVEV (reference sequence). The CDR3 is 16 residues long. V lost 2 bases, J lost 9 bases, and 9 bases stayed unmatched. The DNA of the CDR3 is TGTGCCAGCAGTTTAGGGACAGGGGTCCGGCGAAGGGAGCTGTTTTTT. Protein: CASSLGTGVRRRELFF.

The chain uses TRBV13 and TRBJ2-7, with 9 positions matching TRBD1. CDR1 and CDR2 from the germline V gene are PRHDT and FYEKMQ (reference sequence). Trimming at V came to 5 bases and at J to 5 bases, leaving 4 bases not matched to a gene. This CDR3 is built from 13 residues. The CDR3 reads CASSPGQGHEQYF. The CDR3 DNA follows: TGTGCCAGCAGCCCGGGACAGGGCCACGAGCAGTACTTC.

The chain couples TRBV19 to TRBJ2-7; perhaps TRBD1 as D (6 bases). The CDR3 spans 13 residues. The V and J ends lost 6 bases and 1 base respectively, with 10 bases between them. CDR1 is LNHDA, CDR2 SQIVND, per germline (reference sequence). The CDR3 bases are TGTGCCAGTAGGAGACAGGAATCCTACGAGCAGTACTTC. Amino acids: CASRRQESYEQYF.

The chain recombines TRBV11-2 with TRBJ2-3; TRBD1 might be the D (5 bases). V was shortened by 1 base and J by 5 bases, with 13 bases between the two germline ends. The germline gives CDR1 SGHAT, CDR2 FQNNGV. This CDR3 comprises 15 residues. CDR3 sequence reads: CASSLGGRVRDTQYF. CDR3 in DNA: TGTGCCAGCAGCTTAGGAGGCAGGGTTAGAGATACGCAGTATTTT.

In nucleotides, the CDR3 is TGTGCCAGCAGCCCAAGCCCGAACACTGAAGCTTTCTTT. This sequence encodes CASSPSPNTEAFF. The chain uses TRBV21-1 and TRBJ1-1. TRBV21-1 is classified as a pseudogene. The CDR3 runs 13 residues.

The rearrangement uses TRBV30 and TRBJ2-2; tentative D call: TRBD2 (5 bases). V was cut by 4 bases and J by 7 bases, with 16 bases left in between. The CDR3 sequence is 14 residues long. Germline V gene sequence: CDR1 GTSNPN, CDR2 SVGIG (reference sequence). The CDR3 region is CAWNAASYGGELFF. CDR3 nucleotides: TGTGCCTGGAACGCGGCTAGCTATGGCGGGGAGCTGTTTTTT.